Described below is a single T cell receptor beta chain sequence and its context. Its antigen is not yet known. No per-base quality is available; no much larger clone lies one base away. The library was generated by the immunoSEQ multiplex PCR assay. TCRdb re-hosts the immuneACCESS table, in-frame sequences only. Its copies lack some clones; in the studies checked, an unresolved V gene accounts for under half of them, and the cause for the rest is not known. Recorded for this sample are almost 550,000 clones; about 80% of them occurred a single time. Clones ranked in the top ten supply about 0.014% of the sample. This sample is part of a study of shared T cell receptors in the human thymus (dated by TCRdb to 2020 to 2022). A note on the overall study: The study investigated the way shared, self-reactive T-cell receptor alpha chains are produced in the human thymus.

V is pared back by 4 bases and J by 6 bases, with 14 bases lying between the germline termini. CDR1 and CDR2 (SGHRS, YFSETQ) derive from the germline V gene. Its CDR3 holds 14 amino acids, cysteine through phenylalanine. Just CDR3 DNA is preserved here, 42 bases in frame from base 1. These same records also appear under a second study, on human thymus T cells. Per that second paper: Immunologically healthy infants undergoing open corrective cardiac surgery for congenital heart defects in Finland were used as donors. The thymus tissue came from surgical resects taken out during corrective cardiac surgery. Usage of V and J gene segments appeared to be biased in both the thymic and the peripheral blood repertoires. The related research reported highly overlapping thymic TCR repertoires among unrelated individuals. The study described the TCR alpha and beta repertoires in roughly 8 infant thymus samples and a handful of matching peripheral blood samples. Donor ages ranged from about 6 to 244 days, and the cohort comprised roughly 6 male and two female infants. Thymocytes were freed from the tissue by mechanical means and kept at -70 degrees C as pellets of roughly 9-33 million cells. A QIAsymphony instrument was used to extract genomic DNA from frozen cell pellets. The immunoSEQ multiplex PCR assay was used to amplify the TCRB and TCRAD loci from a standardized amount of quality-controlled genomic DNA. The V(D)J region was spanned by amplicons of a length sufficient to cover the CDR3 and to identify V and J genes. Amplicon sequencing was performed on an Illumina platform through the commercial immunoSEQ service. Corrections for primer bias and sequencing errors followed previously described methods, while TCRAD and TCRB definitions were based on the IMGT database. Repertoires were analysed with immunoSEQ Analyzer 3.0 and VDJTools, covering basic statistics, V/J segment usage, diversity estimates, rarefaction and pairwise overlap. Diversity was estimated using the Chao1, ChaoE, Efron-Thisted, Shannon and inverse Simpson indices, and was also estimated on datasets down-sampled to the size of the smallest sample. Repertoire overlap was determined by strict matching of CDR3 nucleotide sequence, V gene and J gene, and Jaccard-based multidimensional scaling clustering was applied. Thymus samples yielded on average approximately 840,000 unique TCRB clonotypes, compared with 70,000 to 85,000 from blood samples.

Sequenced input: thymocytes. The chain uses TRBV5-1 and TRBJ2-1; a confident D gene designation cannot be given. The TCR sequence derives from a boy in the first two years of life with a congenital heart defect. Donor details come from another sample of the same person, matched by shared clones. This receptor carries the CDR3 CASSTPTLPNEQFF. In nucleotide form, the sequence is TGCGCCAGCAGCACCCCAACGCTACCCAATGAGCAGTTCTTC.